The rows below give T cell receptor beta chains drawn from one sample of a study of T cell repertoires in cytomegalovirus infection. TCRdb re-analysed the reads in MiXCR, keeping a single row per CDR3 protein. The sample carries roughly 130,000 distinct CDR3 sequences, 8% to 9% recorded once. Input material: PBMCs. The receptors originated from a human donor in good health (CMV status not recorded). Some clones in this sample may be carry-over from other donors' samples. CDR3s include the opening cysteine and the closing phenylalanine or tryptophan. D genes are given only for firm matches. Clone size is shown for a subset of rows, as once, few, many or a class of expanded clone.

CDR3nt: TGTGCCAGTAAAGCCACAGGGCAGGGGAACACTGAAGCTTTCTTT
CDR3aa: CASKATGQGNTEAFF
abundance: many
d_gene: .
len: 15
j_gene: TRBJ1-1
v_gene: TRBV28

CDR3nt: TGTGCCAGCAGCCCTACTGGGTCTTCAACTGAAGCTTTCTTT
CDR3aa: CASSPTGSSTEAFF
abundance: .
d_gene: .
len: 14
j_gene: TRBJ1-1
v_gene: TRBV3-1

CDR3nt: TGTGCCAGCAGCCCGCGGCGAAGCTCTGGAAACACCATATATTTT
CDR3aa: CASSPRRSSGNTIYF
abundance: many
d_gene: .
len: 15
j_gene: TRBJ1-3
v_gene: TRBV7-2

CDR3nt: TGTGCCAGCACCTTGGGAGGCGCCGGAAACACCATATATTTT
CDR3aa: CASTLGGAGNTIYF
abundance: few
d_gene: .
len: 14
j_gene: TRBJ1-3
v_gene: TRBV12-3/TRBV12-4

CDR3nt: TGTGCCAGCAGCTCAGGATTTTTTCAGGAGCTGTTTTTT
CDR3aa: CASSSGFFQELFF
abundance: many
d_gene: .
len: 13
j_gene: TRBJ2-2
v_gene: TRBV7-2

CDR3nt: TGTGCCAGCAGCCCGGGATCCTACGAGCAGTACTTC
CDR3aa: CASSPGSYEQYF
abundance: many
d_gene: .
len: 12
j_gene: TRBJ2-7
v_gene: TRBV12-3/TRBV12-4

CDR3nt: TGTGCCTGGAGAGGAAAAGGGGTTGGATCCTACAATGAGCAGTTCTTC
CDR3aa: CAWRGKGVGSYNEQFF
abundance: .
d_gene: .
len: 16
j_gene: TRBJ2-1
v_gene: TRBV30

CDR3nt: TGTGCCAGCAGTTTAGGCCCGGAGCGGGCGGCAGATACGCAGTATTTT
CDR3aa: CASSLGPERAADTQYF
abundance: few
d_gene: .
len: 16
j_gene: TRBJ2-3
v_gene: TRBV28

CDR3nt: TGTGCCAGCAGGGACTTCACAGATACGCAGTATTTT
CDR3aa: CASRDFTDTQYF
abundance: many
d_gene: .
len: 12
j_gene: TRBJ2-3
v_gene: TRBV2

CDR3nt: TGTGCCAGCAGATATGACATAACCGGGGAGCTGTTTTTT
CDR3aa: CASRYDITGELFF
abundance: .
d_gene: .
len: 13
j_gene: TRBJ2-2
v_gene: TRBV7-9

CDR3nt: TGCGCCAGCAGCTTGGCAGGGGACGGCTACGAGCAGTACTTC
CDR3aa: CASSLAGDGYEQYF
abundance: many
d_gene: .
len: 14
j_gene: TRBJ2-7
v_gene: TRBV5-1

CDR3nt: TGTGCCAGCAAAGTGGCGTGGGGACAAGGTTATGGCTACACCTTC
CDR3aa: CASKVAWGQGYGYTF
abundance: many
d_gene: .
len: 15
j_gene: TRBJ1-2
v_gene: TRBV5-5

CDR3nt: TGTGCCAGCTCCGTACAGGGTCTCTCTGGAAACACCATATATTTT
CDR3aa: CASSVQGLSGNTIYF
abundance: many
d_gene: .
len: 15
j_gene: TRBJ1-3
v_gene: TRBV27

CDR3nt: TGCGCCAGCAGCCCTGACAGGGGCATCGGGGAGCTGTTTTTT
CDR3aa: CASSPDRGIGELFF
abundance: many
d_gene: TRBD1
len: 14
j_gene: TRBJ2-2
v_gene: TRBV5-1

CDR3nt: TGTGCCAGCAGCTTAGGAGTCGGCGGATCTAACTATGGCTACACCTTC
CDR3aa: CASSLGVGGSNYGYTF
abundance: many
d_gene: .
len: 16
j_gene: TRBJ1-2
v_gene: TRBV7-8

CDR3nt: TGTGCCATCAGTGAGTCGTCAGCGGGCAGGGAAGAGACCCAGTACTTC
CDR3aa: CAISESSAGREETQYF
abundance: many
d_gene: .
len: 16
j_gene: TRBJ2-5
v_gene: TRBV10-3

CDR3nt: TGTGCCAGCAGCTTATCGGGGGGGGGCGGCACAGATACGCAGTATTTT
CDR3aa: CASSLSGGGGTDTQYF
abundance: many
d_gene: TRBD2
len: 16
j_gene: TRBJ2-3
v_gene: TRBV7-2

CDR3nt: TGCAGCGTCCAGACAGGGGTCGGCTACACCTTC
CDR3aa: CSVQTGVGYTF
abundance: few
d_gene: TRBD1
len: 11
j_gene: TRBJ1-2
v_gene: TRBV29-1

CDR3nt: TGTGCCAGCAGCTCAGGACAGGGGGAAGGTGGCTACACCTTC
CDR3aa: CASSSGQGEGGYTF
abundance: many
d_gene: TRBD1
len: 14
j_gene: TRBJ1-2
v_gene: TRBV7-8

CDR3nt: TGCAGTGCTCCCGCGGGGGGCGCTGGCTACACCTTC
CDR3aa: CSAPAGGAGYTF
abundance: few
d_gene: .
len: 12
j_gene: TRBJ1-2
v_gene: TRBV20-1